This T cell receptor (beta chain) was sequenced in a study of blood T cell repertoires in COVID-19. Background on the study: Both acute and convalescent COVID-19 samples were obtained from the United States, Italy and Spain. PBMCs, B-cell-depleted T cells, or T cells were the source of the cDNA or gDNA that made up the material.

Living in about two dozen US areas, the participants were between roughly 18 and 89 years of age. This CDR3 comprises 15 residues. V was shortened by 4 bases and J by 3 bases, with 16 bases between the two germline ends. The germline CDR1 and CDR2 sequences are SGHRS and YFSETQ. Profiling relied on immunoSEQ multiplex PCR, and the TCRdb table lists in-frame clones only, not all of them. The data hold about 270,000 clones, with about nine tenths observed a single time. The sample comprised PBMCs or T cells enriched from blood (not recorded which). This TCR was sampled from a woman in her 40s with acute COVID-19. This sequence joins TRBV5-1 and TRBJ1-2; D is perhaps TRBD1 (5 bases). CDR3 DNA: TGCGCCAGCAGCCGCGACACCCTAGGGGACTATGGCTACACCTTC. Its translation: CASSRDTLGDYGYTF.